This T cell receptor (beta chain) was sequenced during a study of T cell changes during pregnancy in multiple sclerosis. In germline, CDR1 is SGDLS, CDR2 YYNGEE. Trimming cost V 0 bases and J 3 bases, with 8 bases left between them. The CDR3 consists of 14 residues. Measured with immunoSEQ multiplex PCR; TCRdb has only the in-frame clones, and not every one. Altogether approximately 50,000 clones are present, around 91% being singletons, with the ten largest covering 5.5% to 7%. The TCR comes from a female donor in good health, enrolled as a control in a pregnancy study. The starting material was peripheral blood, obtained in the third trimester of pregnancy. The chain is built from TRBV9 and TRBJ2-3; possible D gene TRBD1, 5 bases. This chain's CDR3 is CASSVDRRTDTQYF. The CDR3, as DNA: TGTGCCAGCAGCGTAGACAGGCGGACAGATACGCAGTATTTT.